Sequencing of this T cell receptor (beta chain) was carried out in a study of Ad26.COV2.S vaccination and SARS-CoV-2 variants. Study-level information: Within the COV1001 Ad26.COV2.S trial arm, the donor was enrolled. Dosing was one shot or two shots 56 days apart. Findings and limits, study-wide: Vaccine and placebo recipients had comparable breadth of non-spike TCRs.

Comments on this clone: The target antigen is unknown.

The method was immunoSEQ multiplex PCR; TCRdb's version includes in-frame clones alone and lacks a portion of them. The data contain approximately 300,000 clones, about 82% of them singletons. Treatment: around 19 received Ad26.COV2.S at low or high dose, single or two shots; several received placebo; per-sample allocation not given. Sample collection was performed on day 63 after the first vaccine or placebo injection. Within Boston, the person who donated was an adult of 18-55 years. This CDR3 is built from 13 residues. The material was peripheral blood, obtained in a trial of Ad26.COV2.S vaccine versus placebo. This TCR was recovered from a person aged 18-60 years who received the Ad26.COV2.S COVID-19 vaccine or a placebo. The chain couples TRBV21-1 to TRBJ2-2. TRBV21-1 is annotated as a pseudogene. This CDR3 reads CASSNENTGELFF. CDR3 nucleotides: TGTGCCAGCAGCAATGAGAACACCGGGGAGCTGTTTTTT.